Each of the 28 T cell receptor beta chains below was sequenced from the same sample in a study of blood T cell repertoires in COVID-19. Clones were sequenced by immunoSEQ multiplex PCR, and TCRdb holds only the in-frame ones, with some missing. The sample consists of 200,000 to 300,000 clones, 81% of them appearing once. Sequencing was carried out using peripheral blood. Receptors were obtained from a woman of 80 years or more with COVID-19, enrolled during active disease.

This chain links TRBV5-5 with TRBJ2-7; no clear D gene. Per germline, CDR1 SGHKS and CDR2 YYEKEE (reference sequence). V lost 4 bases and J lost 3, with 8 bases in between. The CDR3 spans 12 residues. The CDR3 sequence: CASSHSSYEQYF. In DNA form, the CDR3 reads TGTGCCAGCAGCCACTCGAGCTACGAGCAGTACTTC.

The chain uses TRBV18 and TRBJ1-1; the D is unclear. Germline CDR1 KGHSH, CDR2 LQKENI. The CDR3 consists of 12 residues. V was clipped by 5 bases and J by 5 bases, with 9 bases between them. CDR3 in amino acids: CASSDSWTEAFF. The DNA for the CDR3 is TGTGCCAGCTCAGACTCATGGACTGAAGCTTTCTTT.

The table lists this clone with a count of one. The chain couples TRBV9 to TRBJ2-3; 14 bases are shared with TRBD2. With 3 bases clipped from V and 2 bases from J, the junction kept 5 bases outside the gene matches. CDR1 is SGDLS, CDR2 YYNGEE, per germline. The CDR3 covers 17 residues. The CDR3 DNA is TGTGCCAGCAGCGCCGGACTAGCGGGGGGACTCACAGATACGCAGTATTTT. It specifies CASSAGLAGGLTDTQYF.

The table lists this clone with a count of one. V is TRBV5-4 and J is TRBJ2-7, with a possible D match to TRBD2 (6 bases). Trimming pared 0 bases from V and 4 bases from J, leaving 17 bases between. The V gene's germline CDR1 is SGHNT and CDR2 YYREEE (reference sequence). CDR3 size: 16 residues. CDR3 sequence: CASSLGLGGNGYEQYF. In nucleotides, the CDR3 is TGTGCCAGCAGCTTGGGACTTGGAGGGAATGGGTACGAGCAGTACTTC.

J is TRBJ2-2 and V is TRBV12-2; the table gives TRBD1 as D, unverified against the DNA. TRBV12-2 is a pseudogene locus. The CDR3 has 16 amino acids. Written as DNA, the CDR3 is TGTGCAAGTCGCTTAGCCGGTCACAGGGGATCCGGGGAGCTGTTTTTT. This codes for CASRLAGHRGSGELFF.

This clone was observed a single time. The chain recombines TRBV5-1 with TRBJ2-3; D perhaps matches TRBD2 (5 bases). Per the germline V gene, CDR1 is SGHRS and CDR2 is YFSETQ. This CDR3 is built from 15 residues. Trimming removed 2 bases at V and 2 bases at J, with 12 bases between. The CDR3 sequence is CASSFGLLHTDTQYF. DNA of the CDR3: TGCGCCAGCAGCTTCGGACTCTTACACACAGATACGCAGTATTTT.

The rearrangement joins TRBV7-3 to TRBJ2-1, with D perhaps matching TRBD2 (5 bases). Germline CDR1 reads SGHTA; CDR2 reads FQGTGA. Trimming stripped 2 bases from V and 7 bases from J, with 12 bases between. The CDR3 has 14 amino acids. The chain's CDR3 is CASSLEGRGNEQFF. For the CDR3, the DNA is TGTGCCAGCAGCTTAGAAGGAAGAGGGAATGAGCAGTTCTTC.

This chain uses TRBV9 with TRBJ2-1; 10 nucleotides agree with TRBD2. Trimming cost V 3 bases and J 3 bases; bases outside gene matches: 3. The germline gives CDR1 SGDLS, CDR2 YYNGEE. CDR3 length equals 15 residues. CDR3 sequence (DNA): TGTGCCAGCAGCGCTAGCGGGAGACTCTACAATGAGCAGTTCTTC. It specifies CASSASGRLYNEQFF.

Details on this clone: The identical CDR3 is also encoded by other nucleotide sequences in the sample. The rearrangement uses TRBV5-1 and TRBJ1-6; maybe TRBD1 (6 bases). The CDR3 totals 14 residues. Deletions cut 0 bases from V and 7 bases from J, with 8 bases between. Germline V gene lookup returns CDR1 SGHRS and CDR2 YFSETQ. The CDR3 spells CASSLGQGNSPLHF. The CDR3 region has the DNA TGCGCCAGCAGCTTGGGTCAGGGGAATTCACCCCTCCACTTT.

Comments on this clone: Other nucleotide sequences in the sample specify the same CDR3. This chain joins TRBV6-5 and TRBJ1-5, with 7 bases that match TRBD1. The CDR3 contains 15 residues. With V trimmed by 4 bases and J by 1 base, 4 bases remained unmatched. Germline V CDR1 and CDR2: MNHEY, SVGAGI. CDR3 sequence (DNA): TGTGCCAGCAGTTCCACAGGGGTCAGCAATCAGCCCCAGCATTTT. It yields the protein CASSSTGVSNQPQHF.

A few counts support this clone. The chain has TRBV6-6 and TRBJ2-1; 10 bases line up with TRBD2. J gave up 4 bases and V 6 bases, and 6 bases lay outside the gene matches. CDR1 and CDR2 (germline): MNHNY, SVGAGI (reference sequence). This CDR3 has 15 amino acids. The CDR3 DNA reads as TGTGCCAGCAGGGTAGCAGCGGGAGGGTACAATGAGCAGTTCTTC. Translation gives CASRVAAGGYNEQFF.

This clone was observed many times. The chain is built from TRBV18 and TRBJ2-7; 10 bases are shared with TRBD2. V shed 1 base and J 1 base; nucleotides not matched to a gene: 1. The CDR3 length is 15 residues. Looked up from germline, CDR1 is KGHSH and CDR2 is LQKENI. CDR3 bases: TGTGCCAGCTCACCACGGACTAGCGGATCCTACGAGCAGTACTTC. Translating it yields CASSPRTSGSYEQYF.

The genes are TRBV19 and TRBJ2-1; 7 bases match TRBD1. V lost 7 bases and J lost 4; bases outside the gene matches: 1. There are 12 residues in the CDR3. CDR1 LNHDA and CDR2 SQIVND come from the germline V gene (reference sequence). CDR3 in amino acids: CASTDRYNEQFF. The DNA for the CDR3 is TGTGCCAGTACGGACAGGTACAATGAGCAGTTCTTC.

CDR3 loop: CASSRRGGDGETQYF. The CDR3 coding sequence is TGTGCCAGCAGCCGCCGAGGAGGGGACGGAGAGACCCAGTACTTC. The chain combines TRBV9 with TRBJ2-5, with a weak D call TRBD2 (6 bases). V lost 4 bases to trimming and J lost 4 bases, with 17 bases between them. The germline V gene encodes CDR1 SGDLS and CDR2 YYNGEE. CDR3 size: 15 residues.

The chain is built from TRBV6-5 and TRBJ2-3; TRBD2 aligns across 11 bases. The CDR3 totals 15 residues. V shed 11 bases, J shed 6 bases, and the junction held 13 bases outside the gene matches. Germline CDR1 is MNHEY and CDR2 is SVGAGI. CDR3 DNA sequence: TGTGCCTCGGGCGGTAGCGGGAGGGCCATGGATACGCAGTATTTT. The encoded protein is CASGGSGRAMDTQYF.

The chain joins TRBV5-1 to TRBJ1-1; weak D call: TRBD1 (6 bases). CDR1 and CDR2 (germline): SGHRS, YFSETQ. The CDR3 is 14 amino acids. Trimming took 3 bases from V and 1 from J, leaving 10 bases between them. Here the CDR3 DNA reads TGCGCCAGCAGCTCCGGACAGAAGAACACTGAAGCTTTCTTT. The encoded protein is CASSSGQKNTEAFF.

The rearrangement uses TRBV6-2 or TRBV6-3 and TRBJ1-5, with 7 positions matching TRBD1. Germline V gene sequence: CDR1 MNHEY, CDR2 SVGEGT. This CDR3 comprises 15 residues. V lost 5 bases and J lost 5; bases outside the gene matches: 9. CDR3 residues: CASSDRDPSYQPQHF. The CDR3 DNA sequence: TGTGCCAGCAGTGACAGGGATCCTTCATATCAGCCCCAGCATTTT.

V gene TRBV27 combines with J gene TRBJ1-1; tentative D call: TRBD1 (5 bases). This CDR3 has 11 residues. Trimming removed 8 bases from V and 11 bases from J, with 15 bases in between. Germline V CDR1 and CDR2: MNHEY, SMNVEV (reference sequence). CDR3 loop: CASHSRERAFF. The DNA for the CDR3 is TGTGCCAGCCATAGCAGGGAAAGGGCTTTCTTT.

V is TRBV30 and J is TRBJ2-2; tentatively, D is TRBD1 (5 bases). Germline values: CDR1 GTSNPN, CDR2 SVGIG (reference sequence). V was clipped by 6 bases and J by 0 bases, with 11 bases between them. CDR3 length: 14 residues. Here the CDR3 DNA reads TGTGCCTGTCGTACAGGCACGAACACCGGGGAGCTGTTTTTT. This translates into CACRTGTNTGELFF.

This clone came up a few times. The CDR3, as DNA: TGTGCCAGCAACCAGGGGTCGAACACTGAAGCTTTCTTT. It encodes CASNQGSNTEAFF. The chain links TRBV2 to TRBJ1-1; a weak D match, TRBD1 (6 bases). CDR1 and CDR2 from the germline V gene are SNHLY and FYNNEI. V was shortened by 7 bases and J by 1 base, with 10 bases between the two germline ends. The CDR3 totals 13 residues.

The chain recombines TRBV18 with TRBJ1-2; no firm D call. The germline CDR1 and CDR2 sequences are KGHSH and LQKENI. V shed 4 bases and J shed 8 bases, with 8 bases lying between them. The CDR3 sequence is 11 residues long. CDR3 region: CASSHSAGYTF. CDR3 DNA sequence: TGTGCCAGCTCACACAGTGCGGGCTACACCTTC.

This rearrangement joins TRBV6-5 to TRBJ1-2; 9 bases line up with TRBD1. The CDR3 spans 14 residues. Trimming cost V 4 bases and J 8 bases; bases outside gene matches: 8. The germline V gene has CDR1 MNHEY and CDR2 SVGAGI. This chain's CDR3 is CASSSGQGSWGYTF. Written as DNA, the CDR3 is TGTGCCAGCAGTTCAGGACAGGGGTCTTGGGGCTACACCTTC.

For the CDR3, the DNA is TGTGCCAGCAGCTCCTCGGGAACTTTTACCACCGGGGAGCTGTTTTTT. It is translated as CASSSSGTFTTGELFF. J is TRBJ2-2 and V is TRBV5-4, with TRBD2 as a possible D gene (5 bases). V lost 3 bases and J 4 bases, leaving 16 bases between the germline ends. The CDR3 runs 16 residues. Germline-derived CDR1 and CDR2 are SGHNT and YYREEE (reference sequence).

The chain joins TRBV30 to TRBJ2-3, with TRBD2 as a possible D gene (5 bases). Germline V gene lookup returns CDR1 GTSNPN and CDR2 SVGIG (reference sequence). This CDR3 region has 13 residues. Trimming removed 2 bases at V and 4 bases at J, with 10 bases between. CDR3 nucleotide sequence: TGTGCCTGGAGTAGAGGGCTGGCAGATACGCAGTATTTT. Amino acid sequence: CAWSRGLADTQYF.

V and J are TRBV5-6 and TRBJ2-1, with TRBD2 matching over 9 bases. The CDR3 is made up of 17 amino acids. Germline assignment: CDR1 SGHDT and CDR2 YYEEEE. The V segment lost 0 bases and the J segment 3 bases; nucleotides outside the gene matches: 7. CDR3: CASSLGRWTSDYNEQFF. In DNA form, the CDR3 reads TGTGCCAGCAGCTTGGGCCGATGGACTAGCGACTACAATGAGCAGTTCTTC. The full variable domain, in which reference TRBV5-6 and TRBJ2-1 provide the parts outside the CDR3, is DAGVTQSPTHLIKTRGQQVTLRCSPKSGHDTVSWYQQALGQGPQFIFQYYEEEERQRGNFPDRFSGHQFPNYSSELNVNALLLGDSALYLCASSLGRWTSDYNEQFFGPGTRLTVL.

This clone has just one count. The chain carries TRBV7-2 and TRBJ1-1; D ambiguous. The CDR3 spans 14 residues. V was cut by 5 bases and J by 1 base, with 11 bases left in between. Germline CDR1 and CDR2: SGHTA and FQGNSA. The CDR3 sequence is CASSPPGKNTEAFF. The CDR3 DNA follows: TGTGCCAGCAGCCCCCCGGGAAAGAACACTGAAGCTTTCTTT.

The genes are TRBV6-6 and TRBJ2-7; D not resolved. The CDR3 runs 13 residues. Trimming cost V 1 base and J 2 bases, with 6 bases left between them. CDR1 and CDR2 (germline): MNHNY, SVGAGI (reference sequence). CDR3 coding DNA: TGTGCCAGCAGTTACTTGGCAGCCTACGAGCAGTACTTC. Its protein is CASSYLAAYEQYF.

This chain connects TRBV5-1 to TRBJ2-7; no clear D. The germline V gene has CDR1 SGHRS and CDR2 YFSETQ. The CDR3 runs to 13 residues. Trimming cost V 0 bases and J 7 bases, with 11 bases left between them. CDR3 DNA sequence: TGCGCCAGCAGCTTGGCCGGCCCGAGGGAGCAGTACTTC. Its translation is CASSLAGPREQYF. Drawing the rest from reference TRBV5-1 and TRBJ2-7, the complete variable domain is KAGVTQTPRYLIKTRGQQVTLSCSPISGHRSVSWYQQTPGQGLQFLFEYFSETQRNKGNFPGRFSGRQFSNSRSEMNVSTLELGDSALYLCASSLAGPREQYFGPGTRLTVT.